These 18 T cell receptor beta chains originate from one sample sequenced in a study of OX40 agonist ivuxolimab in advanced cancers. Measured with immunoSEQ multiplex PCR; TCRdb has only the in-frame clones, and not every one. The sample yields roughly 75,000 clones, about 82% seen once. The specimen comprised CD4+ or CD8+ T cells sorted from blood, sampled in a trial of the OX40 agonist ivuxolimab. These receptor sequences come from an adult with an advanced solid tumor such as melanoma, head and neck, liver or kidney cancer.

The J gene is TRBJ1-5, the V gene TRBV7-6; D gene ambiguous. The CDR3 runs to 13 residues. The V end was cut by 1 base, the J end by 4 bases, with 5 bases between. Germline values: CDR1 SGHVS, CDR2 FNYEAQ. CDR3 sequence (DNA): TGTGCCAGCAGCTTAGGGGCAAATCAGCCCCAGCATTTT. Its protein is CASSLGANQPQHF.

The V gene is TRBV30, the J gene TRBJ2-7; possibly TRBD2 for D (5 bases). The CDR3 consists of 12 residues. V lost 3 bases and J lost 0, with 6 bases in between. CDR1 and CDR2 from the germline V gene are GTSNPN and SVGIG (reference sequence). The CDR3: CAWRGASYEQYF. CDR3 DNA sequence: TGTGCCTGGAGGGGAGCCTCCTACGAGCAGTACTTC.

This CDR3 is CASSTTGGRAEAFF. CDR3 nucleotide sequence: TGCGCCAGCAGCACTACAGGGGGCCGGGCTGAAGCTTTCTTT. The chain carries TRBV5-1 and TRBJ1-1, with 9 nucleotides matching TRBD1. The CDR3 is 14 residues long. Trimming took 4 bases from V and 6 from J; bases not matched to a gene: 7. Per the germline V gene, CDR1 is SGHRS and CDR2 is YFSETQ. Based on the CDR3 plus reference TRBV5-1 and TRBJ1-1, the full variable domain is KAGVTQTPRYLIKTRGQQVTLSCSPISGHRSVSWYQQTPGQGLQFLFEYFSETQRNKGNFPGRFSGRQFSNSRSEMNVSTLELGDSALYLCASSTTGGRAEAFFGQGTRLTVV.

This clone showed up just a few times. The chain carries TRBV7-2 and TRBJ2-2; D gene uncertain. This CDR3 region has 13 residues. Germline-derived CDR1 and CDR2 are SGHTA and FQGNSA. The germline V and J ends were trimmed by 3 bases and 5 bases, with 7 bases remaining between them. The CDR3 region is CASSFLSTGELFF. In nucleotides, the CDR3 is TGTGCCAGCAGCTTCCTCTCAACCGGGGAGCTGTTTTTT.

This sequence joins TRBV7-2 and TRBJ2-6; unclear D gene. CDR3 size: 15 residues. V lost 3 bases to trimming and J lost 0 bases, with 6 bases between them. Germline values: CDR1 SGHTA, CDR2 FQGNSA. CDR3 bases: TGTGCCAGCAGCTTCTTCCTCTCTGGGGCCAACGTCCTGACTTTC. This translates into CASSFFLSGANVLTF.

J is TRBJ1-1 and V is TRBV6-1; tentative D call: TRBD1 (5 bases). The CDR3 consists of 13 residues. From germline, CDR1 is MNHNS and CDR2 SASEGT. Trimming took 6 bases from V and 10 from J, leaving 18 bases between them. The CDR3 DNA reads as TGTGCCAGCAGCCCCCGGGGACGGTTTGGAGCTTTCTTT. Its protein product is CASSPRGRFGAFF.

In this sample, this clone turned up a few times. The chain links TRBV5-5 to TRBJ1-5; TRBD1 might be the D (5 bases). V gave up 2 bases and J gave up 4 bases, with 10 bases separating them. The germline CDR1 and CDR2 sequences are SGHKS and YYEKEE (reference sequence). This CDR3 comprises 14 residues. CDR3 DNA: TGTGCCAGCAGCTTCCCGGGGCTGAATCAGCCCCAGCATTTT. Its translation: CASSFPGLNQPQHF.

The rearrangement links TRBV2 to TRBJ1-1; 7 bases are shared with TRBD1. The CDR3 has 14 amino acids. Unmatched junction bases numbered 5, after V lost 6 bases and J lost 1 base. Germline V gives CDR1 SNHLY, CDR2 FYNNEI. CDR3 sequence (DNA): TGTGCCAGCAGATCGAGACAGGGGAACACTGAAGCTTTCTTT. Amino acid sequence: CASRSRQGNTEAFF. The full variable domain, rest sourced from reference TRBV2 and TRBJ1-1, is EPEVTQTPSHQVTQMGQEVILRCVPISNHLYFYWYRQILGQKVEFLVSFYNNEISEKSEIFDDQFSVERPDGSNFTLKIRSTKLEDSAMYFCASRSRQGNTEAFFGQGTRLTVV.

The V and J genes are TRBV6-6 and TRBJ2-3, with unresolved D. CDR3 length equals 12 residues. Germline lookup yields CDR1 MNHNY and CDR2 SVGAGI (reference sequence). V was cut by 5 bases and J by 5 bases, with 8 bases left in between. CDR3 nucleotide sequence: TGTGCCAGCAGTCCCTCAGAAGATACGCAGTATTTT. This codes for CASSPSEDTQYF.

V is TRBV30 and J is TRBJ2-1; 7 positions match TRBD2. The CDR3 is 12 amino acids. The germline CDR1 and CDR2 sequences are GTSNPN and SVGIG (reference sequence). Germline trimming cut 2 bases from V and 8 bases from J; bases unmatched to any gene: 3. The CDR3 nucleotides read TGTGCCTGGAGTCCTGGGGGGGATGAGCAGTTCTTC. Translation: CAWSPGGDEQFF.

The gene calls are TRBV7-2 and TRBJ1-2; D is perhaps TRBD1 (5 bases). Germline CDR1 SGHTA, CDR2 FQGNSA. This CDR3 comprises 14 residues. Trimming removed 1 base from V and 6 bases from J, with 12 bases in between. CDR3 nucleotides: TGTGCCAGCAGCTTAGATATTATGGGGGATGGCTACACCTTC. Translating it yields CASSLDIMGDGYTF.

The V and J genes are TRBV21-1 and TRBJ2-1; the table assigns TRBD1, which was not confirmed against the DNA. TRBV21-1 is a listed pseudogene. The length of the CDR3 is 13 residues. CDR3 sequence: CASSKGQANEQFF. Here the CDR3 DNA reads TGTGCCAGCAGCAAGGGACAGGCGAATGAGCAGTTCTTC.

The chain couples TRBV5-8 to TRBJ1-2; possible D gene TRBD1, 5 bases. This CDR3 has 12 residues. Trimming stripped 4 bases from V and 8 bases from J, with 12 bases between. Germline V gives CDR1 SGHTS, CDR2 YDEGEE. The CDR3 DNA follows: TGTGCCAGCAGCCCAGGGCGCCGGGGCTACACCTTC. Protein sequence: CASSPGRRGYTF.

V and J are TRBV7-2 and TRBJ2-3, with D uncertain. Trimming removed 2 bases from V and 0 bases from J, with 6 bases in between. Per the germline V gene, CDR1 is SGHTA and CDR2 is FQGNSA. This CDR3 spans 14 amino acids. The CDR3 reads CASSLRQSTDTQYF. CDR3 DNA: TGTGCCAGCAGCTTACGGCAGAGCACAGATACGCAGTATTTT.

The genes are TRBV7-9 and TRBJ1-6; no clear D. This CDR3 spans 14 amino acids. V was clipped by 1 base and J by 7 bases, with 8 bases between them. Germline values: CDR1 SEHNR, CDR2 FQNEAQ (reference sequence). The CDR3 region is CASSLDFWNSPLHF. The CDR3 DNA is TGTGCCAGCAGCTTAGATTTCTGGAATTCACCCCTCCACTTT. The whole variable domain, remainder taken from reference TRBV7-9 and TRBJ1-6, is DTGVSQNPRHKITKRGQNVTFRCDPISEHNRLYWYRQTLGQGPEFLTYFQNEAQLEKSRLLSDRFSAERPKGSFSTLEIQRTEQGDSAMYLCASSLDFWNSPLHFGNGTRLTVT.

The chain has TRBV11-2 and TRBJ2-7, with 8 bases identical to TRBD1. Germline CDR1 is SGHAT and CDR2 is FQNNGV. V lost 5 bases and J lost 5; bases outside the gene matches: 8. The length of the CDR3 is 14 residues. CDR3 loop: CASSRDRLRNEQYF. The CDR3 DNA follows: TGTGCCAGCAGCCGGGACAGGTTACGAAACGAGCAGTACTTC.

V is TRBV5-1 and J is TRBJ2-5; D remains ambiguous. Germline assignment: CDR1 SGHRS and CDR2 YFSETQ. CDR3 length: 13 amino acids. Trimming removed 0 bases from V and 1 base from J, with 4 bases in between. CDR3 sequence reads: CASSLGSQETQYF. For the CDR3, the DNA is TGCGCCAGCAGCTTGGGGTCCCAAGAGACCCAGTACTTC.

This clone came up once. The chain has TRBV6-1 and TRBJ2-7, with D unclear. Germline assignment: CDR1 MNHNS and CDR2 SASEGT. CDR3 length: 13 amino acids. V gave up 7 bases and J gave up 4 bases, with 14 bases separating them. For the CDR3, the DNA is TGTGCCAGCACCCTGGTCTCGTCTTACGAGCAGTACTTC. This translates into CASTLVSSYEQYF.